These 32 T cell receptor beta chains were sequenced from one sample in a study of CD8 T cells in ankylosing spondylitis. One entry per CDR3 protein results from TCRdb running MiXCR on the 5' RACE reads. Among about 360,000 distinct CDR3 sequences, roughly 20% were seen once, and the ten largest hold under 15%. Sequencing input: blood, either unsorted or a sorted T cell fraction (not recorded which). The receptors were sampled from a male donor with ankylosing spondylitis or in good health (not recorded which).

This clonotype was detected ten times or more. The V gene is TRBV12-3 or TRBV12-4, the J gene TRBJ2-1; D ambiguous. This CDR3 has 13 residues. The V gene lost 3 bases and the J gene lost 5 bases, with 8 bases spanning the gap. The CDR3: CASSFGGHNEQFF. DNA for the CDR3: TGTGCCAGCAGTTTCGGTGGACACAATGAGCAGTTCTTC.

The chain couples TRBV19 to TRBJ2-1; possibly TRBD2 for D (7 bases). Trimming stripped 1 base from V and 9 bases from J, with 10 bases between. This CDR3 contains 13 residues. The germline V gene has CDR1 LNHDA and CDR2 SQIVND (reference sequence). The CDR3 DNA follows: TGTGCCAGTAGTATAGGGGGGGGCACTGAGCAGTTCTTC. As protein: CASSIGGGTEQFF.

The V and J genes are TRBV7-8 and TRBJ2-1; 8 positions match TRBD1. Losses at the gene ends were 1 base for V and 8 bases for J; bases not matched to a gene: 7. Germline CDR1 reads SGHVS; CDR2 reads FQNEAQ. The CDR3 extends over 15 amino acids. The CDR3 sequence: CASSLDVDRVHEQFF. The CDR3 region has the DNA TGTGCCAGCAGCTTAGATGTGGACAGGGTTCATGAGCAGTTCTTC.

This clonotype was observed at least ten times. The chain recombines TRBV4-1 with TRBJ2-1; no firm D call. This CDR3 is built from 14 residues. Germline CDR1 reads MGHRA; CDR2 reads YSYEKL. Trimming pared 1 base from V and 6 bases from J, leaving 10 bases between. CDR3 residues: CASSQGQKGNEQFF. CDR3 sequence (DNA): TGCGCCAGCAGCCAAGGGCAAAAGGGCAATGAGCAGTTCTTC.

This chain connects TRBV7-9 to TRBJ2-3, with 8 positions matching TRBD2. CDR1 is SEHNR and CDR2 is FQNEAQ in the germline V gene (reference sequence). Germline trimming cut 5 bases from V and 2 bases from J; bases unmatched to any gene: 12. The CDR3 extends over 17 amino acids. The CDR3 spells CASSPGGIAGTTDTQYF. CDR3 sequence (DNA): TGTGCCAGCAGCCCCGGAGGCATAGCGGGGACCACAGATACGCAGTATTTT.

This clonotype was seen more than once but under ten times. This chain connects TRBV28 to TRBJ2-3; 7 bases line up with TRBD2. J lost 1 base, V lost 6 bases, and 4 bases had no gene match. CDR3 length: 14 residues. Germline assignment: CDR1 MDHEN and CDR2 SYDVKM. The CDR3 coding sequence is TGTGCCAGCAGGAACCGGGGGGGCACAGATACGCAGTATTTT. Translation gives CASRNRGGTDTQYF. Looking up the rest from reference TRBV28 and TRBJ2-3 gives the full variable domain: DVKVTQSSRYLVKRTGEKVFLECVQDMDHENMFWYRQDPGLGLRLIYFSYDVKMKEKGDIPEGYSVSREKKERFSLILESASTNQTSMYLCASRNRGGTDTQYFGPGTRLTVL.

This clonotype was detected a few times. V gene TRBV10-3 combines with J gene TRBJ2-7; 7 nucleotides align to TRBD1. With 0 bases clipped from V and 5 bases from J, the junction kept 13 bases outside the gene matches. The CDR3 spans 17 residues. CDR1 is ENHRY and CDR2 is SYGVKD in the germline V gene. Here the CDR3 DNA reads TGTGCCATCAGTGAGTCGGTGGAGGACAGGTATCTCCACGAGCAGTACTTC. Its translation is CAISESVEDRYLHEQYF.

This clonotype has more than one count but fewer than ten. The chain joins TRBV3-1 to TRBJ2-7, with 12 bases lining up with TRBD1. The germline CDR1 and CDR2 sequences are LGHDT and YNNKEL (reference sequence). V shed 4 bases, J shed 7 bases, and the junction held 11 bases outside the gene matches. CDR3 size: 16 residues. CDR3: CASSPNPGQGAEEQYF. The CDR3 DNA sequence: TGTGCCAGCAGCCCGAACCCGGGACAGGGGGCGGAAGAGCAGTACTTC.

This clonotype showed up just a few times. The J gene is TRBJ1-5, the V gene TRBV6-2 or TRBV6-3; TRBD1 might be the D (5 bases). The germline V gene has CDR1 MNHEY and CDR2 SVGEGT. V was clipped by 5 bases and J by 0 bases, with 14 bases between them. There are 16 residues in the CDR3. This CDR3 reads CASSGARRSSNQPQHF. The DNA of the CDR3 is TGTGCCAGCAGTGGGGCGAGGCGGAGTAGCAATCAGCCCCAGCATTTT.

The chain has TRBV7-9 and TRBJ2-7; 8 positions match TRBD1. The CDR3 has 14 amino acids. Germline loops: CDR1 SEHNR, CDR2 FQNEAQ (reference sequence). V lost 5 bases to trimming and J lost 6 bases; unmatched junction nucleotides: 9. CDR3 coding DNA: TGTGCCAGCAGCGGACCGGACAGGGTTGGCGAGCAGTACTTC. It translates to CASSGPDRVGEQYF.

This rearrangement joins TRBV7-9 to TRBJ2-1; tentative D call: TRBD2 (6 bases). Trimming took off 2 bases at V and 2 bases at J, with 13 bases between the two ends. Germline V gene lookup returns CDR1 SEHNR and CDR2 FQNEAQ (reference sequence). The CDR3 spans 16 residues. The CDR3 reads CASSLSGVLAYNEQFF. CDR3 in DNA: TGTGCCAGCAGCTTATCGGGGGTGTTAGCCTACAATGAGCAGTTCTTC.

There are many counts of this clonotype. The rearrangement uses TRBV10-3 and TRBJ2-1; the match to TRBD2 covers 12 bases. With V trimmed by 3 bases and J by 7 bases, 13 bases remained unmatched. Germline V gene lookup returns CDR1 ENHRY and CDR2 SYGVKD. This CDR3 is built from 18 residues. CDR3 nucleotides: TGTGCCATCAGTGATTTCGACCCGGGACTAGCGGGCCGGAATGAGCAGTTCTTC. This codes for CAISDFDPGLAGRNEQFF.

This clonotype was observed a handful of times. The chain carries TRBV10-3 and TRBJ2-1, with a tentative D call TRBD2 (5 bases). The CDR3 is made up of 17 amino acids. Trimming removed 2 bases at V and 5 bases at J, with 19 bases between. Germline loops: CDR1 ENHRY, CDR2 SYGVKD. DNA for the CDR3: TGTGCCATCAGTGAGCTTAGGGCTAGCCCGGAAAACAATGAGCAGTTCTTC. Amino acids: CAISELRASPENNEQFF.

This chain connects TRBV3-1 to TRBJ2-2, with 8 bases identical to TRBD2. The germline CDR1 and CDR2 sequences are LGHDT and YNNKEL (reference sequence). Germline trimming cut 0 bases from V and 1 base from J; bases unmatched to any gene: 4. This CDR3 contains 17 residues. The CDR3: CASSQEDAGGNTGELFF. The CDR3, as DNA: TGTGCCAGCAGCCAAGAAGATGCGGGGGGGAACACCGGGGAGCTGTTTTTT.

This chain joins TRBV7-9 and TRBJ2-5; 7 positions agree with TRBD1. This CDR3 comprises 14 residues. In germline, CDR1 is SEHNR, CDR2 FQNEAQ (reference sequence). With 2 bases clipped from V and 5 bases from J, the junction kept 5 bases outside the gene matches. The CDR3 region is CASSLPGGFETQYF. The DNA for the CDR3 is TGTGCCAGCAGCTTACCAGGGGGTTTCGAGACCCAGTACTTC.

This clonotype was picked up a small number of times. This sequence joins TRBV7-9 and TRBJ2-1, with D maybe TRBD1 (5 bases). V was pared by 4 bases and J by 10 bases, with 11 bases between. The CDR3 runs to 12 residues. Germline CDR1 and CDR2: SEHNR and FQNEAQ (reference sequence). In DNA form, the CDR3 reads TGTGCCAGCAGCTGGGGCAAGACGGAGCAGTTCTTC. This sequence encodes CASSWGKTEQFF.

This clonotype was observed a few times. The chain carries TRBV13 and TRBJ2-7; 8 nucleotides match TRBD1. V dropped 8 bases and J dropped 9; count of bases not matched to a gene: 15. CDR3 length: 14 residues. Per germline, CDR1 PRHDT and CDR2 FYEKMQ (reference sequence). CDR3 residues: CASSQPQGASWQYF. DNA for the CDR3: TGTGCCAGCTCACAACCCCAGGGGGCGAGTTGGCAGTACTTC.

This clonotype was counted only a few times. This sequence joins TRBV7-9 and TRBJ2-7; D is ambiguous. CDR3 length: 11 amino acids. Deletions cut 2 bases from V and 7 bases from J, with 6 bases between. The V gene's germline CDR1 is SEHNR and CDR2 FQNEAQ (reference sequence). The DNA of the CDR3 is TGTGCCAGCAGCTTATCCTCTGAGCAGTACTTC. Amino acids: CASSLSSEQYF.

V and J are TRBV6-1 and TRBJ2-1; the match to TRBD1 covers 10 bases. Germline CDR1 and CDR2: MNHNS and SASEGT. The length of the CDR3 is 13 residues. The V gene end was trimmed by 4 bases and the J gene end by 9 bases; junction bases not matched to a gene: 3. CDR3: CASSAGTGVEQFF. CDR3 nucleotide sequence: TGTGCCAGCAGTGCCGGGACAGGGGTTGAGCAGTTCTTC.

This clonotype was recorded at least ten times. V usage is TRBV11-2 and J usage is TRBJ2-1, with TRBD1 as a possible D gene (5 bases). Germline loops: CDR1 SGHAT, CDR2 FQNNGV. The CDR3 totals 11 residues. V was pared by 7 bases and J by 9 bases, with 10 bases between. The CDR3 region is CASTSRGEQFF. Written as DNA, the CDR3 is TGTGCCAGCACCTCAAGGGGTGAGCAGTTCTTC.

This clonotype has only a few counts. No DNA is shown, since the ends of the CDR3 on it are uncertain; the CDR3 is the one TCRdb lists. The J gene is TRBJ2-1, the V gene TRBV15. The CDR3 is 17 amino acids long, termini counted. Germline V gives CDR1 LNHNV, CDR2 YYDKDF (reference sequence). CDR3 in amino acids: CATSILEPISSYNEQFF.

This clonotype has a handful of counts. The chain recombines TRBV4-1 with TRBJ2-2; no clear D. The germline CDR1 and CDR2 sequences are MGHRA and YSYEKL. This CDR3 is 16 amino acids long. V gave up 5 bases and J gave up 3 bases, with 16 bases separating them. The CDR3 spells CASSSLTGQDTGELFF. CDR3 DNA: TGCGCCAGCAGCTCGCTGACCGGTCAGGACACCGGGGAGCTGTTTTTT.

The V gene is TRBV12-3 or TRBV12-4, the J gene TRBJ1-4, with D perhaps TRBD1 (6 bases). V was cut by 8 bases and J by 13 bases, with 17 bases left in between. The CDR3 is made up of 12 amino acids. CDR3 in amino acids: CASGGPIRGLFF. The CDR3 DNA follows: TGTGCCAGCGGGGGCCCCATTCGGGGACTGTTTTTT.

This clonotype showed up many times. The rearrangement links TRBV6-5 to TRBJ2-7; TRBD2 is a possible D gene (6 bases). The germline V gene encodes CDR1 MNHEY and CDR2 SVGAGI. CDR3 length: 16 residues. With 2 bases removed from V and 0 bases from J, the gap between germline ends came to 14 bases. The CDR3 region is CASSYSGGVVSYEQYF. The CDR3 coding sequence is TGTGCCAGCAGTTACAGTGGAGGGGTTGTCTCCTACGAGCAGTACTTC.

This clonotype was detected only a few times. The CDR3 here is CASSKRFRGPHEQYF. The CDR3 DNA sequence: TGTGCCAGCAGCAAACGGTTCAGGGGGCCACACGAGCAGTACTTC. The chain uses TRBV21-1 and TRBJ2-7; the D segment call TRBD1 is taken from the table without a DNA check. TRBV21-1 is shown as a pseudogene. The CDR3 is made up of 15 amino acids.

This clonotype has only a few counts. J is TRBJ2-7 and V is TRBV30; maybe TRBD2 (5 bases). This CDR3 contains 13 residues. Trimming took 3 bases from V and 6 from J, leaving 15 bases between them. Germline lookup yields CDR1 GTSNPN and CDR2 SVGIG (reference sequence). Written as DNA, the CDR3 is TGTGCCTGGAGCCCGGTAGGAGCGGCCGAGCAGTACTTC. The encoded protein is CAWSPVGAAEQYF. The full variable domain, completed using reference TRBV30 and TRBJ2-7, is SQTIHQWPATLVQPVGSPLSLECTVEGTSNPNLYWYRQAAGRGLQLLFYSVGIGQISSEVPQNLSASRPQDRQFILSSKKLLLSDSGFYLCAWSPVGAAEQYFGPGTRLTVT.

The chain is built from TRBV27 and TRBJ2-1; 8 bases are a match to TRBD2. Germline lookup yields CDR1 MNHEY and CDR2 SMNVEV (reference sequence). With 6 bases clipped from V and 7 bases from J, the junction kept 11 bases outside the gene matches. This CDR3 is 15 amino acids long. The CDR3 loop is CASSPGLGFWNEQFF. The CDR3 DNA sequence: TGTGCCAGCAGCCCGGGACTAGGGTTTTGGAATGAGCAGTTCTTC.

This clonotype occurred a few times. This chain connects TRBV7-8 to TRBJ2-7, with unresolved D. Per the germline V gene, CDR1 is SGHVS and CDR2 is FQNEAQ. The CDR3 spans 14 residues. The V end lost 8 bases, the J end lost 3 bases, and 17 bases lay between the germline ends. The DNA of the CDR3 is TGTGCCAGCGGCGAATCCGGCTTCAGCTACGAGCAGTACTTC. Translation: CASGESGFSYEQYF.

This clonotype was found a few times. The rearrangement joins TRBV12-3 or TRBV12-4 to TRBJ1-1; D not certain. CDR3 size: 14 residues. Trimming stripped 2 bases from V and 0 bases from J, with 7 bases between. The CDR3 spells CASSLLGLNTEAFF. The CDR3 DNA reads as TGTGCCAGCAGTTTACTGGGTTTGAACACTGAAGCTTTCTTT.

This clonotype was counted only a few times. The V and J genes are TRBV12-3 or TRBV12-4 and TRBJ2-2; D may be TRBD1 (5 bases). The CDR3 is made up of 15 amino acids. The ends were cut back, 6 bases at V and 3 bases at J, with 14 bases in the middle. Written as DNA, the CDR3 is TGTGCCAGCAGGGAGACAGACAAAGACACCGGGGAGCTGTTTTTT. This sequence encodes CASRETDKDTGELFF.

This clonotype was recorded a few times. The V and J genes are TRBV6-4 and TRBJ2-5, with 8 bases identical to TRBD2. This CDR3 spans 14 amino acids. V dropped 6 bases and J dropped 3; count of bases not matched to a gene: 6. Germline assignment: CDR1 MRHNA and CDR2 SNTAGT. CDR3 loop: CASSPHGGEETQYF. The CDR3 region has the DNA TGTGCCAGCAGCCCCCACGGGGGGGAAGAGACCCAGTACTTC.

J is TRBJ2-3 and V is TRBV27; the D is unclear. Germline CDR1 is MNHEY and CDR2 is SMNVEV (reference sequence). Trimming took off 6 bases at V and 5 bases at J, with 18 bases between the two ends. CDR3 length: 15 residues. The CDR3: CASSTLNLGLDTQYF. As DNA, the CDR3 is TGTGCCAGCAGCACGCTAAACTTGGGGTTAGATACGCAGTATTTT.